This T cell receptor beta chain appears in the sequencing data of a study of blood T cell repertoires in COVID-19. Assay used: immunoSEQ multiplex PCR; TCRdb lists only in-frame clones, some missing. The data show tens of thousands of clones, around 86% seen once. Trimming took 1 base from V and 2 from J, leaving 9 bases between them. Per germline, CDR1 LNHNV and CDR2 YYDKDF (reference sequence). There are 14 residues in the CDR3. The sample was peripheral blood. The chain combines TRBV15 with TRBJ2-7; D might be TRBD2 (5 bases). The clonotype comes from an elderly woman with COVID-19, enrolled during active disease. CDR3 coding DNA: TGTGCCACCAGCAGAGTTGACGGGGCCTACGAGCAGTACTTC. Translated, it gives CATSRVDGAYEQYF.